This T cell receptor beta chain comes out of a study of cytomegalovirus exposure and HLA in healthy donors. Donors consisted of healthy bone marrow donors. Germline-derived CDR1 and CDR2 are SGHRS and YFSETQ. V trimming: 0 bases; J trimming: 3 bases; junction bases outside the gene matches: 2. The CDR3 runs to 15 residues. General study points: Overall, roughly 160 TCR beta chains were annotated as cytomegalovirus-associated.

Primers for the PCR totalled 60 Vbeta and 13 Jbeta. Sequenced by immunoSEQ multiplex PCR; TCRdb stores in-frame clones only, minus some. The sample includes about 120,000 clones, 60% to 85% seen only once; the top ten take 3% to 4%. With respect to this clone: Its antigen is unknown.

The chain has TRBV5-1 and TRBJ2-2; 7 nucleotides agree with TRBD2. The clonotype comes from a woman aged 30 to 39 in good health and CMV-seropositive. Input material: PBMCs. DNA of the CDR3: TGCGCCAGCAGCTTGGGGACTAGTTACACCGGGGAGCTGTTTTTT. This gives the protein CASSLGTSYTGELFF.